The sequence of this T cell receptor beta chain was determined in a study of OX40 agonist ivuxolimab in advanced cancers. Sequencing used immunoSEQ multiplex PCR; TCRdb keeps in-frame clones, though not all of them. The table includes approximately 49,000 clones, about 85% detected once. This sample comprised CD4+ or CD8+ T cells sorted from blood, obtained in a trial of the OX40 agonist ivuxolimab. The TCR sequence derives from an adult with an advanced solid tumor such as melanoma, head and neck, liver or kidney cancer.

The CDR3 is CASSQQDEQYF. In DNA, the CDR3 is TGCGCCAGCAGCCAACAGGACGAGCAGTACTTC. The V call is TRBV5-1, the J call TRBJ2-7; maybe TRBD1 (5 bases). The V gene's germline CDR1 is SGHRS and CDR2 YFSETQ. This CDR3 has 11 residues. V was shortened by 4 bases and J by 5 bases, with 7 bases between the two germline ends.